A single sample gave rise to the 13 T cell receptor beta chains below, sequenced in a study of glioma-infiltrating T cells after dendritic cell vaccination (TCRdb year 2016). What the time point label conveys for this sample: after dendritic cell vaccination, including at tumor progression/relapse. Receptor libraries were prepared by the immunoSEQ multiplex PCR assay. Drawn from immuneACCESS, this table holds only the in-frame rearrangements with V and J called that TCRdb kept. Clones are partly lost; checked studies trace under half to an unresolved V gene and leave the rest unexplained. The sample includes some 58,000 clones, with 85% observed a single time. Approximately 9.6% of the sample goes to the ten largest clones. Sequenced here: blood, sampled after dendritic cell vaccination. The receptors were sampled from a human donor with glioblastoma.

Here the CDR3 reads CSVEDQISYEQYF. The CDR3 bases are TGCAGCGTTGAAGATCAGATTTCCTACGAGCAGTACTTC. The chain uses TRBV29-1 and TRBJ2-7; D not resolved. The V gene's germline CDR1 is SQVTM and CDR2 ANQGSEA. Deletions cut 0 bases from V and 1 base from J, with 7 bases between. The CDR3 totals 13 residues.

This sequence joins TRBV28 and TRBJ1-1, with D perhaps TRBD1 (5 bases). The CDR3 runs 13 residues. In germline, CDR1 is MDHEN, CDR2 SYDVKM. The ends were cut back, 8 bases at V and 5 bases at J, with 15 bases in the middle. CDR3 sequence: CASRAGPDTEAFF. DNA of the CDR3: TGTGCCAGCCGGGCAGGGCCAGATACTGAAGCTTTCTTT.

CDR3 nucleotide sequence: TGTGCCAGCAGTGAAAGGACAGGGGAACCCTACGAGCAGTACTTC. This encodes CASSERTGEPYEQYF. The chain joins TRBV2 to TRBJ2-7, with 9 bases that match TRBD1. V was pared by 2 bases and J by 2 bases, with 4 bases of the junction left unmatched. The V gene's germline CDR1 is SNHLY and CDR2 FYNNEI. This CDR3 spans 15 amino acids.

The chain recombines TRBV9 with TRBJ2-3; 10 bases align to TRBD2. This CDR3 has 16 amino acids. Looked up from germline, CDR1 is SGDLS and CDR2 is YYNGEE. Trimming cost V 0 bases and J 3 bases; bases outside gene matches: 4. The CDR3 bases are TGTGCCAGCAGCGTAGGGGATAGCGGGGGGACAGATACGCAGTATTTT. Protein product: CASSVGDSGGTDTQYF.

The genes are TRBV9 and TRBJ2-5; TRBD2 matches at 12 bases. V trimming: 3 bases; J trimming: 5 bases; junction bases outside the gene matches: 11. The length of the CDR3 is 17 residues. CDR1 is SGDLS and CDR2 is YYNGEE in the germline V gene. The CDR3 loop is CASSASPSGGAGETQYF. The CDR3 DNA follows: TGTGCCAGCAGCGCCTCGCCTAGCGGGGGGGCCGGGGAGACCCAGTACTTC.

The chain links TRBV7-2 to TRBJ2-1, with 14 positions matching TRBD2. Unmatched junction bases numbered 8, after V lost 3 bases and J lost 7 bases. Germline-derived CDR1 and CDR2 are SGHTA and FQGNSA. The CDR3 covers 17 residues. The DNA of the CDR3 is TGTGCCAGCAGCTTGACTAGCGGGGGGGCGCCAGGGAATGAGCAGTTCTTC. This codes for CASSLTSGGAPGNEQFF.

The V and J genes are TRBV23-1 and TRBJ1-2; TRBD1 matches at 7 bases. TRBV23-1 is reported as an ORF; its role is uncertain. This CDR3 has 17 residues. Trimming cost V 2 bases and J 7 bases; bases outside gene matches: 16. The CDR3: CASSQAFRRTGVFGYTF. In DNA form, the CDR3 reads TGCGCCAGCAGTCAAGCTTTTCGTCGTACAGGGGTTTTTGGCTACACCTTC.

This clone has just one count. This chain links TRBV29-1 with TRBJ2-7; tentatively, D is TRBD1 (6 bases). Germline assignment: CDR1 SQVTM and CDR2 ANQGSEA. This CDR3 spans 13 amino acids. The CDR3 DNA follows: TGCAGTGCCCTGGACAGAAATTCCTACGAGCAGTACTTC. Amino acids: CSALDRNSYEQYF.

Turning to this clone: Germline and junction disagree at one end, which may indicate a read error. In DNA form, the CDR3 reads TGTGCTAGCAGCTTAGCAGGGACAGGGGAAGAGACCCAGTACTTC. As protein: CASSLAGTGEETQYF. J is TRBJ2-5 and V is TRBV7-7; TRBD1 matches at 10 bases. The V gene's germline CDR1 is SSHAT and CDR2 FNYEAQ (reference sequence). The CDR3 has 15 residues.

This clone was detected once. CDR3 bases: TGCGCCAGCAGCCAAGCTCCAGCGGGGGCAAGGACAGATACGCAGTATTTT. Encoded protein: CASSQAPAGARTDTQYF. The V gene is TRBV4-3, the J gene TRBJ2-3; TRBD2 agrees at 8 bases. The CDR3 is 17 amino acids. Germline V CDR1 and CDR2: LGHNA, YSLEER. With V trimmed by 1 base and J by 3 bases, 9 bases remained unmatched.

Only one count was recorded for this clone. The chain combines TRBV7-2 with TRBJ1-4; no reliable D call. The V end was cut by 1 base, the J end by 4 bases, with 7 bases between. The germline V gene has CDR1 SGHTA and CDR2 FQGNSA. This CDR3 spans 14 amino acids. The CDR3 spells CASSLEHINEKLFF. The CDR3 DNA follows: TGTGCCAGCAGCTTAGAACACATTAATGAAAAACTGTTTTTT.

CDR3 protein: CASDLTYTEAFF. DNA for the CDR3: TGTGCTAGTGACTTAACTTACACTGAAGCTTTCTTT. The chain uses TRBV12-5 and TRBJ1-1; D unresolved. CDR3 length: 12 residues. The germline V gene has CDR1 LGHNT and CDR2 FRNRAP. Trimming stripped 7 bases from V and 3 bases from J, with 9 bases between.

The chain combines TRBV28 with TRBJ2-3; 12 positions match TRBD2. Germline V CDR1 and CDR2: MDHEN, SYDVKM. The CDR3 is 16 residues long. V trimming: 7 bases; J trimming: 3 bases; junction bases outside the gene matches: 8. The CDR3 DNA sequence: TGTGCCAGCAACGCTGGACTAGCGGGGTGGACAGATACGCAGTATTTT. Protein: CASNAGLAGWTDTQYF.